This is a list of T cell receptor beta chains from one sample in a study of radiotherapy plus CTLA-4 blockade in lung cancer. The data were produced by immunoSEQ multiplex PCR, yet TCRdb's version contains in-frame clones alone and is incomplete. The sample carries roughly 98,000 clones, approximately 83% recorded once. This specimen consisted of peripheral blood, obtained from a patient treated with radiotherapy plus ipilimumab. The origin of the receptors is a human donor with non-small cell lung cancer that progressed on radiotherapy plus ipilimumab. Both conserved end residues are part of each CDR3.

CDR3 protein: CASSQGLQGYTF
J gene: TRBJ1-2
V gene: TRBV14

CDR3 protein: CASSLPTLLRVSYEQYF
J gene: TRBJ2-7
V gene: TRBV28

CDR3 protein: CASMREAGYNEQFF
J gene: TRBJ2-1
V gene: TRBV19

CDR3 protein: CASSQGQGGEKLFF
J gene: TRBJ1-4
V gene: TRBV18

CDR3 protein: CASSKGPDASYGYTF
J gene: TRBJ1-2
V gene: TRBV9

CDR3 protein: CASREGLANNEQFF
J gene: TRBJ2-1
V gene: TRBV2

CDR3 protein: CASSGGSTDTQYF
J gene: TRBJ2-3
V gene: TRBV7-9

CDR3 protein: CASSLDGRDGEQYF
J gene: TRBJ2-7
V gene: TRBV7-3

CDR3 protein: CASSIPGQGSAQPQHF
J gene: TRBJ1-5
V gene: TRBV28

CDR3 protein: CASSPGLAGLDTQYF
J gene: TRBJ2-3
V gene: TRBV27

CDR3 protein: CASRGLSIHF
J gene: TRBJ1-6
V gene: TRBV2

CDR3 protein: CASSVGTGHEQYF
J gene: TRBJ2-7
V gene: TRBV9

CDR3 protein: CAISVGLAGPEQYF
J gene: TRBJ2-7
V gene: TRBV10-3

CDR3 protein: CASSINQGYSNQPQHF
J gene: TRBJ1-5
V gene: TRBV5-8

CDR3 protein: CASGPPGAIGPEQYF
J gene: TRBJ2-7
V gene: TRBV12-5

CDR3 protein: CASSLAGSGGQEKLFF
J gene: TRBJ1-4
V gene: TRBV5-1

CDR3 protein: CAISDRGRPIEQFF
J gene: TRBJ2-1
V gene: TRBV10-3